This TCR beta chain was obtained from a study of regulatory T cells in long-lasting Graves disease. This clonotype was seen ten or more times. The antigen remains undetermined. Library construction for TCR beta used iRepertoire HTBI primers and Arm-PCR of CDR3 regions. TCRdb itself ran the multiplex PCR reads through MiXCR, one entry per CDR3 protein. The sample records approximately 400,000 distinct CDR3 sequences, just under 15% being singletons. The time point denotes: newly diagnosed GD, antithyroid drugs for less than 3 months. Preparation of the TCR library used RNA extracted from PBMCs. General observations from the study: New patients shared 966 public clonotypes, fewer than the roughly 2,600 shared by persistent patients.

The same sample was also used in a study of T cells in Graves' hyperthyroidism and ophthalmopathy.

This clonotype originated in a woman aged 25 to 45 with Graves disease. The starting material was peripheral blood mononuclear cells (PBMCs), obtained at new diagnosis, from a patient treated with antithyroid drugs.

CDR3 in DNA: TGTGCCAGCAGCTTGTTGACAGGGGAAGCCTACGAGCAGTACTTC. This sequence encodes CASSLLTGEAYEQYF. The gene calls are TRBV7-8 and TRBJ2-7, with TRBD1 identical over 8 bases. The length of the CDR3 is 15 residues. Germline V CDR1 and CDR2: SGHVS, FQNEAQ. With V trimmed by 3 bases and J by 2 bases, 6 bases remained unmatched.